This entry describes one T cell receptor (beta chain). Its antigen remains unidentified. This sample was included in a study of CXCR3-negative and CXCR3-positive naive CD8 T cells. The study, taken as a whole, reports: Whereas both naive subsets had comparably high diversity, memory CD8+ cells had much lower diversity.

Sorting was done in triplicate for each CD8+ T cell subset (roughly 320,000 cells each). Libraries were UMI-labeled 5' RACE TRB cDNA. TCRdb reworked the 5' RACE reads into one entry per CDR3 protein, no DNA. In total, the table holds roughly 50,000 distinct CDR3 sequences. The sequence was collected from a human donor in good health. Some clones in this sample may be carry-over from other donors' samples. The specimen was memory CD8+ T cells from blood.

The CDR3: CASSPMPGTGGEQYF. The chain recombines TRBV14 with TRBJ2-7; as DNA is missing, the TRBD1 call by TCRdb cannot be tested. CDR3 size: 15 residues. Germline values: CDR1 SGHDN, CDR2 FVKESK.